This T cell receptor (beta chain) was obtained from a study of blood T cell repertoires in COVID-19 (dated by TCRdb to about 2020). A note on the overall study: Samples from collaborators originated in the United States, Italy and Spain and spanned both the acute and convalescent phases of COVID-19. The material from the prospective study consisted of cDNA or gDNA derived from T cells, B-cell-depleted T cells, or PBMCs. The dataset comprised deeply sampled blood TCRbeta repertoires from subjects exposed to, actively infected with, or recovered from COVID-19. The repertoires were released in a freely available public database intended as a resource for research on the immune response to SARS-CoV-2. Samples came from the ongoing ImmuneRACE study (first 160 participants) plus 1,254 subjects from 6 global collaborators. The sample metadata nearly always contained a de-identified subject ID, COVID-19 status, age in years and sex. Where HLA class I and class II types were available, the types were taken from metadata supplied by the sample provider, not from assay-based typing. What the study reported, not specific to this receptor: Clinical and demographic metadata were provided uncurated, with the amount varying by source and participant.

For this clone: No cognate antigen has been identified for it. No much larger clone is present one base from it, and per-base qualities are unavailable.

The collaborating institutions used their own protocols to collect whole blood in K2EDTA tubes. For TCRbeta analysis, collaborators shipped samples in one of three forms: frozen whole blood, isolated PBMCs, or DNA extracted from either of those sample types. The immunoSEQ Assay, a bias-controlled multiplex PCR, was used to amplify TCRbeta CDR3 regions from genomic DNA. As for how the authors treated the data: The number of nucleated cells in each sample was estimated by amplification of reference gene primers within the assay. Sequence reads were collapsed and filtered to measure the absolute abundance of every unique TCRbeta CDR3 rearrangement. For each sample, productive Simpson clonality was calculated by taking the square root of Simpson's diversity index across productive rearrangements. The table comes from immuneACCESS by way of TCRdb, which keeps in-frame sequences with V and J called. Part of the clones is missing from these tables; in studies checked, under half for an unresolved V gene and the rest for unknown reasons. V, J and clone size reflect that table, while D and trimming were determined from the DNA. The table for this sample lists about 39,000 clones; approximately 89% of them were counted only once. The ten largest clones add up to roughly 2% of the sample.

CDR1 and CDR2 were assigned from the germline V gene as SGHTA and FQGNSA. V and J are truncated by 6 bases and 2 bases respectively, leaving an intervening sequence of 7 bases. The CDR3 holds 13 amino acids from the cysteine to the phenylalanine. The CDR3 DNA has 39 bases and is translated from base 1. The receptor chain draws on TRBV7-2 and TRBJ2-2; no D gene can be assigned with confidence. Sequencing input: peripheral blood. The clonotype comes from a man aged 50-60 years with active COVID-19. The CDR3 region has the sequence CASSRLNTGELFF. The bases read TGTGCCAGCAGTCGTCTCAACACCGGGGAGCTGTTTTTT.